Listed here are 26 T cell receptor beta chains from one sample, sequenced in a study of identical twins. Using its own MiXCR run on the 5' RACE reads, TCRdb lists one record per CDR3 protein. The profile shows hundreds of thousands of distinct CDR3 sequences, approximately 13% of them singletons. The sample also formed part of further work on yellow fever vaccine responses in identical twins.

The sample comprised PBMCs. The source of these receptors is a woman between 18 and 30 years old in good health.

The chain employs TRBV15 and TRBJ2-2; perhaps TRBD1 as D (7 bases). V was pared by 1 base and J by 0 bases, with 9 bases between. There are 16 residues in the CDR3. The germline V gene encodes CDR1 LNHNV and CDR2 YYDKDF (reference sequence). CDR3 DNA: TGTGCCACCAGCAGAGGCGGGACAGCGAACACCGGGGAGCTGTTTTTT. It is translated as CATSRGGTANTGELFF.

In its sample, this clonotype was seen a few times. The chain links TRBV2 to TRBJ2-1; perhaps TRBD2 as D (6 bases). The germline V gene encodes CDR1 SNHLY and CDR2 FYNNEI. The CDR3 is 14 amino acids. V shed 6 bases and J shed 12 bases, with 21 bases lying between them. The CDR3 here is CASRGLNLADVQFF. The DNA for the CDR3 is TGTGCCAGCAGGGGCCTCAATTTAGCGGACGTGCAGTTCTTC. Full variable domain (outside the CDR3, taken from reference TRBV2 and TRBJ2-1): EPEVTQTPSHQVTQMGQEVILRCVPISNHLYFYWYRQILGQKVEFLVSFYNNEISEKSEIFDDQFSVERPDGSNFTLKIRSTKLEDSAMYFCASRGLNLADVQFFGPGTRLTVL.

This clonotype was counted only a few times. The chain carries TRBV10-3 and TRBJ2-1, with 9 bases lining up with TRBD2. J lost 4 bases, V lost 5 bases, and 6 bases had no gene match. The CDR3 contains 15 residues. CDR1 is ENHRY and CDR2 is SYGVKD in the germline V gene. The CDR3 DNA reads TGTGCCATCAGTACTCAGCGGGGGGCATACAATGAGCAGTTCTTC. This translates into CAISTQRGAYNEQFF.

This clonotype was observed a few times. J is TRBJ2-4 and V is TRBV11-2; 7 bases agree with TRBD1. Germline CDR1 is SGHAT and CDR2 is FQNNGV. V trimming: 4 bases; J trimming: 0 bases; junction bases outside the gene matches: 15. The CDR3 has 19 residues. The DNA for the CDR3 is TGTGCCAGCAGCTCGGGACAGCAACCAGTTCATTTAGCCAAAAACATTCAGTACTTC. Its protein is CASSSGQQPVHLAKNIQYF.

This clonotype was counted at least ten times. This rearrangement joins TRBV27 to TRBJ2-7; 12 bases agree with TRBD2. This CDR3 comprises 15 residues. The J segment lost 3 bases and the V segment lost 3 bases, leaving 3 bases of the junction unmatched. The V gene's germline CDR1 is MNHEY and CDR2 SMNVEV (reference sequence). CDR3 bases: TGTGCCAGCAGTTTTCGGACTAGCGGGAACTACGAGCAGTACTTC. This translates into CASSFRTSGNYEQYF.

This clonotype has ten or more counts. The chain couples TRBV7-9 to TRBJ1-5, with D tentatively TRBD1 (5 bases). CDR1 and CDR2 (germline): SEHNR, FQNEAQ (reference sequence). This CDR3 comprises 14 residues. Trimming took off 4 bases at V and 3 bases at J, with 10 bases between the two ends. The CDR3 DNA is TGTGCCAGCAGCTCGGAGGGGTACAATCAGCCCCAGCATTTT. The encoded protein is CASSSEGYNQPQHF. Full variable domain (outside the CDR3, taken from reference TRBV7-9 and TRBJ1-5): DTGVSQNPRHKITKRGQNVTFRCDPISEHNRLYWYRQTLGQGPEFLTYFQNEAQLEKSRLLSDRFSAERPKGSFSTLEIQRTEQGDSAMYLCASSSEGYNQPQHFGDGTRLSIL.

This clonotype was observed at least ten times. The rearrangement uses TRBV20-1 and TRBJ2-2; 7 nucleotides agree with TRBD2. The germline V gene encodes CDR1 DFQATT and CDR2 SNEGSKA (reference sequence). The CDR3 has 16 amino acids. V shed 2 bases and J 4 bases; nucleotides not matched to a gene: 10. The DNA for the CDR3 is TGCAGTGCTAGATTCTCACTGCGGGAGAGCACCGGGGAGCTGTTTTTT. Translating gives CSARFSLRESTGELFF.

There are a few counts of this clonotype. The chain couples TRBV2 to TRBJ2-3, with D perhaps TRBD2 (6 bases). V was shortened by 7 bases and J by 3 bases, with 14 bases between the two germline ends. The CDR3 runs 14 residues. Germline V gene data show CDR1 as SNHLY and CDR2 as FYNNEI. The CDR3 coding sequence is TGTGCCAGCACCCGGGAGTTTGGGACAGATACGCAGTATTTT. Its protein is CASTREFGTDTQYF.

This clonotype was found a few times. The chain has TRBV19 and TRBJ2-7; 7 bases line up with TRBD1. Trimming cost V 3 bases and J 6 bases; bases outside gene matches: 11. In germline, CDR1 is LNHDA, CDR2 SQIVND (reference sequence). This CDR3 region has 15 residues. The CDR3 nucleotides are TGTGCCAGTAGTATCACCGGGACAGAAACCGGCGAGCAGTACTTC. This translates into CASSITGTETGEQYF.

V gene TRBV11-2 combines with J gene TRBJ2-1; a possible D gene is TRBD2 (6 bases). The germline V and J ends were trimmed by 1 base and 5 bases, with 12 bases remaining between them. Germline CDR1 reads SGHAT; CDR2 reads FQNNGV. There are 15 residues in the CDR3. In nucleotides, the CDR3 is TGTGCCAGCAGCTTAGGGGTGGCGGGGCACAATGAGCAGTTCTTC. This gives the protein CASSLGVAGHNEQFF.

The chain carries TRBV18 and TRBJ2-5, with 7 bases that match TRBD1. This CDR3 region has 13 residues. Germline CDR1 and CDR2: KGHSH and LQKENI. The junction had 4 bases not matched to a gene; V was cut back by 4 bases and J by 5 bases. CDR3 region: CASSRDRVETQYF. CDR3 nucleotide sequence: TGTGCCAGCTCACGAGACAGGGTTGAGACCCAGTACTTC.

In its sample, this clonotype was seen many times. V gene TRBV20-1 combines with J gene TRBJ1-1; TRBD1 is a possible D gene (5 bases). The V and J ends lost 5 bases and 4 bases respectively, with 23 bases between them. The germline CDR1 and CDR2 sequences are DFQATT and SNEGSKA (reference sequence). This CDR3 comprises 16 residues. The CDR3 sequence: CSAAPTGGARTTEAFF. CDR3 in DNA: TGCAGTGCTGCGCCCACGGGTGGGGCTCGGACCACTGAAGCTTTCTTT.

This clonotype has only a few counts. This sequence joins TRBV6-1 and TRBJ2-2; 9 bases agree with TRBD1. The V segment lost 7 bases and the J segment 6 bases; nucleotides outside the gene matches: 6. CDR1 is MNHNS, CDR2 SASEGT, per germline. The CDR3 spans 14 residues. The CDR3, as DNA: TGTGCCAGCATACAACAGGGGGCCCCCGGGGAGCTGTTTTTT. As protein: CASIQQGAPGELFF.

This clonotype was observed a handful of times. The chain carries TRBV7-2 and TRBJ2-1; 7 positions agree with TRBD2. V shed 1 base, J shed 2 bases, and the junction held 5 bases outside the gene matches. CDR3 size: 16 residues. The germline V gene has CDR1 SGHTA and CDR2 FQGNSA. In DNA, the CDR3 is TGTGCCAGCAGCTTAGTGGAACTAGCGACCTACAATGAGCAGTTCTTC. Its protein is CASSLVELATYNEQFF.

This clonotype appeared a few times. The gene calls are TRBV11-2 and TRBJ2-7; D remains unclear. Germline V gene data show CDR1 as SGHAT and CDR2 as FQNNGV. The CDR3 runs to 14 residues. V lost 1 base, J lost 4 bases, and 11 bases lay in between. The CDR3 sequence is CASSLVGRIYEQYV. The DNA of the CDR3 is TGTGCCAGCAGCTTAGTAGGCAGGATTTACGAGCAGTACGTC.

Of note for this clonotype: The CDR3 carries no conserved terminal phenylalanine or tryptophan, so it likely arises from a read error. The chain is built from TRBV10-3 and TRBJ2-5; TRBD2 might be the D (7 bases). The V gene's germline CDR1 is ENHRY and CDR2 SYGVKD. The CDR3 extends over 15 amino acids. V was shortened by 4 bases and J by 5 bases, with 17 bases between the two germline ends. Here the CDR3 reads CAISGGGTNGETQYY. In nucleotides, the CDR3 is TGTGCCATCAGTGGCGGGGGCACAAACGGGGAGACCCAGTACTAC.

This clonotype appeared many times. CDR3 DNA sequence: TGTGCCAGTAAAGCCGGGACAGTCCTCTATGGCTACACCTTC. It specifies CASKAGTVLYGYTF. This sequence joins TRBV12-3 or TRBV12-4 and TRBJ1-2; 7 bases line up with TRBD1. The trim removed 9 bases at V and 4 bases at J, leaving 11 bases unmatched. The CDR3 sequence is 14 residues long.

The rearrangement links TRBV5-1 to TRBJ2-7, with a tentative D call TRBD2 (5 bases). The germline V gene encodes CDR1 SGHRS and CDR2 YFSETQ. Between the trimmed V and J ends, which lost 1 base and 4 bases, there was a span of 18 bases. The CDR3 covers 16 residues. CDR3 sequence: CASSLTPKLTSYEQYV. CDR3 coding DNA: TGCGCCAGCAGCTTGACACCTAAACTCACTAGTTACGAGCAGTACGTC.

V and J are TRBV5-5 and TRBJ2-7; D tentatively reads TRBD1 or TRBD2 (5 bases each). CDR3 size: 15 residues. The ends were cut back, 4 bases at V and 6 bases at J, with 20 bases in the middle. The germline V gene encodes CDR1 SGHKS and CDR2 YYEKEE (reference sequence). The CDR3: CASSEGPHPPGEQYV. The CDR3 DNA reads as TGTGCCAGCAGCGAGGGACCGCACCCGCCGGGCGAGCAGTACGTC.

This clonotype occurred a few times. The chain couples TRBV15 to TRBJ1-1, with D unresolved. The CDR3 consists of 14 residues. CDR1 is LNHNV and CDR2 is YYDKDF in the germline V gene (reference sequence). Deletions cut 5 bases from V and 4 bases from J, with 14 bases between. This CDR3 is CATSYSGDGTEAFF. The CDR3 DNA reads TGTGCCACCAGCTACTCCGGGGATGGCACTGAAGCTTTCTTT. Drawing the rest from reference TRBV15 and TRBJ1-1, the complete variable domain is DAMVIQNPRYQVTQFGKPVTLSCSQTLNHNVMYWYQQKSSQAPKLLFHYYDKDFNNEADTPDNFQSRRPNTSFCFLDIRSPGLGDTAMYLCATSYSGDGTEAFFGQGTRLTVV.

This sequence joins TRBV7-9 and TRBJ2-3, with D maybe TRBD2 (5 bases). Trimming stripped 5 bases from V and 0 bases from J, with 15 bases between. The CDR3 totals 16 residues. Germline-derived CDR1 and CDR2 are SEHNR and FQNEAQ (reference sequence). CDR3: CASSPLSGTSTDTQYF. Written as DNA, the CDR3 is TGTGCCAGCAGCCCTCTAAGCGGCACTAGCACAGATACGCAGTATTTT.

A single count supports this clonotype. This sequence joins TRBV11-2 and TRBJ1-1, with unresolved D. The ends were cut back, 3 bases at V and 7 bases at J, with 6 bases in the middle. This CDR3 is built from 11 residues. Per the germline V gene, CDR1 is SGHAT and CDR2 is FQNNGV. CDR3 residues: CASSLWDEAFF. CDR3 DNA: TGTGCCAGCAGCTTGTGGGATGAAGCTTTCTTT.

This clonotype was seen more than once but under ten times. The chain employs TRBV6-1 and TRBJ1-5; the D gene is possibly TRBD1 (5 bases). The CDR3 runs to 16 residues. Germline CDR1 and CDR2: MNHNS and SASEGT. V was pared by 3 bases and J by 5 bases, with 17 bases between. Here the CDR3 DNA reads TGTGCCAGCAGTGACCCAGGGTCGGGAAACCATCAGCCCCAGCATTTT. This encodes CASSDPGSGNHQPQHF.

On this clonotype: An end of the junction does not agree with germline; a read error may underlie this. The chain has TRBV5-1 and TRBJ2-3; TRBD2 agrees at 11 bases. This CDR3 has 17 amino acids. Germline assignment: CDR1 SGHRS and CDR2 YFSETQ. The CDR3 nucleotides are TGCGCCAGCAGCGGCCTCGGGACTAGCGGAGGGGCAGATACGCTGTATTTT. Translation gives CASSGLGTSGGADTLYF.

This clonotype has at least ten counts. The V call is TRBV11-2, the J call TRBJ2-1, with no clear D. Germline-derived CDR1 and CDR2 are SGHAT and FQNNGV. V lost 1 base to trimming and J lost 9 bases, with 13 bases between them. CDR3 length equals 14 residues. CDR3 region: CASSLAPPVAEQFF. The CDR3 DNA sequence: TGTGCCAGCAGCTTAGCCCCCCCGGTGGCTGAGCAGTTCTTC.

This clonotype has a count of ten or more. The CDR3 DNA reads TGTGCCAGCAGCCAGACTAGCGGGGGATCGGAGACCCAGTACTTC. Translation: CASSQTSGGSETQYF. The chain joins TRBV7-9 to TRBJ2-5; 12 nucleotides align to TRBD2. The CDR3 contains 15 residues. The J segment lost 5 bases and the V segment lost 5 bases, leaving 6 bases of the junction unmatched. The germline gives CDR1 SEHNR, CDR2 FQNEAQ (reference sequence).